Listed here are 17 T cell receptor beta chains from one sample, sequenced in a study of glioma-infiltrating T cells after dendritic cell vaccination. This table comes from immunoSEQ multiplex PCR, and its TCRdb copy is limited to in-frame clones, with some not included. In the table there are about 96,000 clones, about four fifths of which are singletons. This specimen was blood, taken before dendritic cell vaccination. The source is a human donor with glioblastoma.

The chain has TRBV19 and TRBJ1-2, with D unclear. V lost 0 bases, J lost 4 bases, and 6 bases lay in between. The CDR3 contains 13 residues. The germline CDR1 and CDR2 sequences are LNHDA and SQIVND (reference sequence). The CDR3 DNA follows: TGTGCCAGTAGTATAGACGCAGTCTATGGCTACACCTTC. The encoded protein is CASSIDAVYGYTF.

The chain has TRBV30 and TRBJ1-2; 10 nucleotides match TRBD1. The CDR3 sequence is 15 residues long. V shed 2 bases and J 2 bases; nucleotides not matched to a gene: 5. Germline values: CDR1 GTSNPN, CDR2 SVGIG (reference sequence). CDR3 sequence: CAWSKGQGTNYGYTF. The CDR3 DNA is TGTGCCTGGAGTAAGGGACAGGGGACGAACTATGGCTACACCTTC.

The rearrangement links TRBV28 to TRBJ2-7, with TRBD2 matching 11 bases. The germline V gene encodes CDR1 MDHEN and CDR2 SYDVKM. The CDR3 totals 11 residues. The CDR3 loop is CASGRAHEQYF. CDR3 DNA sequence: TGTGCTAGCGGGAGGGCCCACGAGCAGTACTTC. Full variable domain (remainder filled in from reference TRBV28 and TRBJ2-7): DVKVTQSSRYLVKRTGEKVFLECVQDMDHENMFWYRQDPGLGLRLIYFSYDVKMKEKGDIPEGYSVSREKKERFSLILESASTNQTSMYLCASGRAHEQYFGPGTRLTVT.

V gene TRBV5-1 combines with J gene TRBJ2-4; D gene unclear. Germline values: CDR1 SGHRS, CDR2 YFSETQ. Deletions cut 0 bases from V and 0 bases from J, with 10 bases between. The CDR3 covers 16 residues. CDR3 nucleotides: TGCGCCAGCAGCTTGGCCCCCTCTCTAGCCAAAAACATTCAGTACTTC. This translates into CASSLAPSLAKNIQYF.

The chain employs TRBV28 and TRBJ1-1; weak D call: TRBD1 (5 bases). The V gene lost 6 bases and the J gene lost 5 bases, with 22 bases spanning the gap. The germline V gene has CDR1 MDHEN and CDR2 SYDVKM. The CDR3 is 16 amino acids. DNA for the CDR3: TGTGCCAGCAGACCAACAGGTCCTGCCCTGGGGACTGAAGCTTTCTTT. It encodes CASRPTGPALGTEAFF.

The chain is built from TRBV30 and TRBJ2-2; D unresolved. V lost 0 bases and J 7 bases, leaving 9 bases between the germline ends. The CDR3 extends over 13 amino acids. The germline V gene has CDR1 GTSNPN and CDR2 SVGIG (reference sequence). The chain's CDR3 is CAWSVSASGELFF. In DNA form, the CDR3 reads TGTGCCTGGAGTGTATCAGCTAGCGGGGAGCTGTTTTTT. The full variable domain, rest sourced from reference TRBV30 and TRBJ2-2, is SQTIHQWPATLVQPVGSPLSLECTVEGTSNPNLYWYRQAAGRGLQLLFYSVGIGQISSEVPQNLSASRPQDRQFILSSKKLLLSDSGFYLCAWSVSASGELFFGEGSRLTVL.

The chain couples TRBV9 to TRBJ1-2; D gene uncertain. The CDR3 is 17 residues long. Germline CDR1 SGDLS, CDR2 YYNGEE. Trimming cost V 2 bases and J 0 bases, with 17 bases left between them. Here the CDR3 DNA reads TGTGCCAGCAGCGTGGAGACTCTCGTGAATTCTAACTATGGCTACACCTTC. Translation gives CASSVETLVNSNYGYTF.

The rearrangement joins TRBV7-9 to TRBJ2-1; 11 nucleotides match TRBD2. Losses at the gene ends were 5 bases for V and 8 bases for J; bases not matched to a gene: 8. The CDR3 totals 15 residues. Germline V lookup: CDR1 SEHNR, CDR2 FQNEAQ (reference sequence). CDR3 sequence (DNA): TGTGCCAGCAGCGAACTAGCGGGGGTAGTGTATGAGCAGTTCTTC. Encoded protein: CASSELAGVVYEQFF.

V gene TRBV7-6 combines with J gene TRBJ2-7, with 8 bases identical to TRBD2. Germline V gene data show CDR1 as SGHVS and CDR2 as FNYEAQ. V lost 5 bases, J lost 6 bases, and 6 bases stayed unmatched. The CDR3 sequence is 13 residues long. The CDR3 sequence: CASSDRGGREQYF. CDR3 nucleotide sequence: TGTGCCAGCAGCGATCGCGGGGGGCGCGAGCAGTACTTC. The entire variable domain, with the rest obtained from reference TRBV7-6 and TRBJ2-7, is as follows: GAGVSQSPRYKVTKRGQDVALRCDPISGHVSLYWYRQALGQGPEFLTYFNYEAQQDKSGLPNDRFSAERPEGSISTLTIQRTEQRDSAMYRCASSDRGGREQYFGPGTRLTVT.

V is TRBV19 and J is TRBJ1-5, with D unclear. There are 15 residues in the CDR3. V was clipped by 3 bases and J by 0 bases, with 9 bases between them. Germline V gene sequence: CDR1 LNHDA, CDR2 SQIVND (reference sequence). The CDR3 loop is CASSIAPRSNQPQHF. In nucleotides, the CDR3 is TGTGCCAGTAGTATCGCACCGCGTAGCAATCAGCCCCAGCATTTT.

The rearrangement uses TRBV5-1 and TRBJ1-5; 8 nucleotides agree with TRBD1. From germline, CDR1 is SGHRS and CDR2 YFSETQ. This CDR3 spans 14 amino acids. V gave up 4 bases and J gave up 7 bases; unmatched junction bases: 7. The CDR3 nucleotides are TGCGCCAGCAGCACCGGGACAGGTGGACAGCCCCAGCATTTT. Its protein product is CASSTGTGGQPQHF.

V and J are TRBV14 and TRBJ1-2, with 8 bases that match TRBD1. The CDR3 loop spans 16 amino acids. Germline V gives CDR1 SGHDN, CDR2 FVKESK. The ends lost 3 bases at V and 8 bases at J; junction bases unmatched: 14. CDR3 DNA sequence: TGTGCCAGCAGCCAGCGGACAGGGCAAGCCCTTGCCGGCTACACCTTC. It specifies CASSQRTGQALAGYTF.

This chain links TRBV19 with TRBJ1-5; tentatively, D is TRBD1 (5 bases). Deletions cut 4 bases from V and 1 base from J, with 17 bases between. The germline V gene encodes CDR1 LNHDA and CDR2 SQIVND (reference sequence). The CDR3 sequence is 17 residues long. The CDR3 bases are TGTGCCAGTAGTAAACAAACCCAGGGATACAGCAATCAGCCCCAGCATTTT. Protein product: CASSKQTQGYSNQPQHF.

V gene TRBV29-1 combines with J gene TRBJ2-5; 10 bases match TRBD2. Germline CDR1 reads SQVTM; CDR2 reads ANQGSEA. CDR3 length: 15 residues. V dropped 5 bases and J dropped 1; count of bases not matched to a gene: 7. CDR3 sequence (DNA): TGCAGCGTTTACTTAGCGGGGGGTACCCAAGAGACCCAGTACTTC. This encodes CSVYLAGGTQETQYF.

CDR3 nucleotides: TGTGCCAGCAGTTACTCTCAGGGGAAGTACGGCTACACCTTC. It is translated as CASSYSQGKYGYTF. This chain uses TRBV6-6 with TRBJ1-2, with D perhaps matching TRBD1 (6 bases). V lost 0 bases to trimming and J lost 8 bases, with 13 bases between them. The CDR3 length is 14 residues. CDR1 and CDR2 (germline): MNHNY, SVGAGI (reference sequence).

The chain combines TRBV18 with TRBJ2-1, with 9 nucleotides matching TRBD1. CDR3 length equals 15 residues. CDR1 is KGHSH and CDR2 is LQKENI in the germline V gene. V trimming: 6 bases; J trimming: 4 bases; junction bases outside the gene matches: 7. The CDR3 nucleotides are TGTGCCAGCTCTCCAGGACAGGGGACATACAATGAGCAGTTCTTC. This translates into CASSPGQGTYNEQFF.

To note about this clone: The same CDR3 can be traced to other DNA sequences in this sample. The J gene is TRBJ2-1, the V gene TRBV18, with D tentatively TRBD1 (5 bases). This CDR3 has 15 residues. Per germline, CDR1 KGHSH and CDR2 LQKENI. The V end lost 3 bases, the J end lost 0 bases, and 9 bases lay between the germline ends. The DNA of the CDR3 is TGTGCCAGCTCACCGGGGCGCGGCTCCTACAATGAGCAGTTCTTC. Translating it yields CASSPGRGSYNEQFF.